This TCR beta chain emerged from a study of blood T cells in healthy people across ages. Through a sample-barcoded 5' primer and a J-beta primer mix, a second PCR was run for roughly 6 to 12 cycles. TCRdb redid the calling of the 5' RACE reads with MiXCR, one entry per CDR3 protein. The sample lists 1.5 million to 2 million distinct CDR3 sequences; around 36% were seen once. What was sequenced was blood. The source is a young woman in good health.

The CDR3 loop reads CASSPGLAGPETQYF. CDR3 nucleotides: TGTGCCAGCAGCCCGGGACTAGCGGGGCCAGAGACCCAGTACTTC. The chain is built from TRBV7-2 and TRBJ2-5; 13 nucleotides match TRBD2. This CDR3 contains 15 residues. Trimming removed 5 bases from V and 4 bases from J; junction bases left unmatched: 4. CDR1 SGHTA and CDR2 FQGNSA come from the germline V gene.